This TCR beta chain appears in the sequencing data of a study of human T cells and chemical hapten exposure. As for the study in general: Reading of the patch tests, which applied 0.01% DPC to the upper back, occurred at 6 days. Among samples, TCR yields varied mainly because of small differences in pooled library volume.

This clonotype was found many times. V lost 0 bases and J 7 bases, leaving 14 bases between the germline ends. Germline CDR1 reads LNHNV; CDR2 reads YYDKDF (reference sequence). The CDR3 is 15 amino acids. Source study methods: Between 23,224 and 690,600 TCRs appeared in each sample, and the median stood at 95,638. TCRdb reanalysed the RACE reads using MiXCR and keeps one entry per CDR3 protein. TCRdb assigned the V and J calls; the authors' analysis was not used. The sample lists some 360,000 distinct CDR3 sequences, 4% to 6% occurring once. As to time point: pre-sensitization, week 0. Treatment meaning: therapeutic diphenylcyclopropenone sensitization with weekly scalp DPC. The donor pool consisted of alopecia patients aged 18 to 70 years, considered suitable for DPC.

Sample: whole blood, taken in connection with sensitization to the hapten diphenylcyclopropenone (DPC). The genes are TRBV15 and TRBJ2-3; D not resolved. The receptor was derived from a woman between 50 and 59 years old with alopecia areata. Some clones in this sample may be carry-over from other donors' samples. CDR3 in DNA: TGTGCCACCAGCAGAGATTTGGGCGAAGCAAATACGCAGTATTTT. Translation gives CATSRDLGEANTQYF.